A single sample is the source of the 23 T cell receptor beta chains below, sequenced in a study of control samples from healthy donors and cancer patients. TCRdb's table, derived via immunoSEQ multiplex PCR, lists solely in-frame clones and lacks some. The table includes about 160,000 clones, 94% detected once. The sample comprised blood. All receptors come from a woman aged 35 to 49 in good health.

The chain combines TRBV6-5 with TRBJ2-3, with unresolved D. Trimming took off 7 bases at V and 4 bases at J, with 15 bases between the two ends. Germline V gene data show CDR1 as MNHEY and CDR2 as SVGAGI. This CDR3 spans 14 amino acids. CDR3 in DNA: TGTGCCAGCACCCTGAGACCGCCCCCAGATACGCAGTATTTT. This translates into CASTLRPPPDTQYF.

J is TRBJ1-3 and V is TRBV30; D is ambiguous. The V end was cut by 0 bases, the J end by 3 bases, with 6 bases between. This CDR3 spans 13 amino acids. Germline assignment: CDR1 GTSNPN and CDR2 SVGIG (reference sequence). The CDR3 region is CAWSVLIGNTIYF. The CDR3 DNA reads as TGTGCCTGGAGTGTACTTATTGGAAACACCATATATTTT.

The chain couples TRBV5-1 to TRBJ2-2, with a weak D call TRBD1 (6 bases). CDR1 is SGHRS, CDR2 YFSETQ, per germline. V was clipped by 4 bases and J by 4 bases, with 17 bases between them. The CDR3 has 16 amino acids. The CDR3 loop reads CASSPARGSGTGELFF. In DNA, the CDR3 is TGCGCCAGCAGCCCGGCTAGGGGGAGCGGCACCGGGGAGCTGTTTTTT.

The rearrangement links TRBV5-4 to TRBJ2-7; a possible D gene is TRBD1 (6 bases). The germline V gene has CDR1 SGHNT and CDR2 YYREEE (reference sequence). Trimming left V 4 bases short and J 4 bases short, with 6 bases between. There are 11 residues in the CDR3. CDR3 DNA sequence: TGTGCCAGCAGCACAGGGTACGAGCAGTACTTC. This codes for CASSTGYEQYF.

The chain uses TRBV19 and TRBJ1-1; no definite D call. Per germline, CDR1 LNHDA and CDR2 SQIVND (reference sequence). This CDR3 is built from 13 residues. The germline V and J ends were trimmed by 5 bases and 2 bases, with 9 bases remaining between them. CDR3 in DNA: TGTGCCAGTAGTTTGCAGTCAAACACTGAAGCTTTCTTT. It codes for CASSLQSNTEAFF.

The CDR3 sequence: CSATAGGNGYTF. The CDR3 bases are TGCAGCGCAACGGCAGGAGGGAATGGCTACACCTTC. The chain couples TRBV29-1 to TRBJ1-2; D is undetermined. The CDR3 is made up of 12 amino acids. V lost 7 bases and J 6 bases, leaving 15 bases between the germline ends. CDR1 is SQVTM and CDR2 is ANQGSEA in the germline V gene.

This chain connects TRBV6-2 or TRBV6-3 to TRBJ1-5; D is uncertain. With 6 bases removed from V and 1 base from J, the gap between germline ends came to 19 bases. Germline assignment: CDR1 MNHEY and CDR2 SVGEGT. CDR3 size: 17 residues. CDR3 coding DNA: TGTGCCAGCAGCCCCTTGCCTCACCGAGGGAGCAATCAGCCCCAGCATTTT. Translation: CASSPLPHRGSNQPQHF.

This clone was detected once. For the CDR3, the DNA is TGTGCCAGCAGCCCCGACGGACTGCAGAACACTGAAGCTTTCTTT. Its protein is CASSPDGLQNTEAFF. The chain has TRBV7-2 and TRBJ1-1; D is undetermined. The CDR3 has 15 residues. Germline V gene data show CDR1 as SGHTA and CDR2 as FQGNSA. Trimming removed 5 bases at V and 1 base at J, with 14 bases between.

The chain employs TRBV11-2 and TRBJ1-3; D remains ambiguous. The germline V gene has CDR1 SGHAT and CDR2 FQNNGV. V lost 1 base and J lost 3, with 10 bases in between. The CDR3 consists of 15 residues. The CDR3 region has the DNA TGTGCCAGCAGCTTAGGATGGGGATTTGGAAACACCATATATTTT. Translation: CASSLGWGFGNTIYF.

J is TRBJ2-7 and V is TRBV6-5; D is possibly TRBD1 (6 bases). Per the germline V gene, CDR1 is MNHEY and CDR2 is SVGAGI. The CDR3 is 12 residues long. V lost 8 bases to trimming and J lost 6 bases, with 14 bases between them. CDR3 amino acids: CASWGPIFEQYF. Written as DNA, the CDR3 is TGTGCCAGCTGGGGGCCCATTTTCGAGCAGTACTTC.

The V and J genes are TRBV2 and TRBJ1-2; D is undetermined. V dropped 1 base and J dropped 6 bases, with 9 bases sitting between them. CDR1 SNHLY and CDR2 FYNNEI come from the germline V gene. The CDR3 has 13 residues. CDR3 nucleotide sequence: TGTGCCAGCAGTGAAGATGGGCCTGATGGCTACACCTTC. It codes for CASSEDGPDGYTF.

CDR3 protein: CATSRDRVNYGYTF. The CDR3 coding sequence is TGTGCCACCAGCAGAGATCGGGTAAACTATGGCTACACCTTC. This chain uses TRBV15 with TRBJ1-2, with D hard to call. Germline CDR1 and CDR2: LNHNV and YYDKDF (reference sequence). Trimming took 0 bases from V and 2 from J, leaving 7 bases between them. The CDR3 loop spans 14 amino acids.

V is TRBV30 and J is TRBJ2-2; D is ambiguous. The V gene lost 4 bases and the J gene lost 4 bases, with 13 bases spanning the gap. CDR1 and CDR2 from the germline V gene are GTSNPN and SVGIG (reference sequence). This CDR3 contains 14 residues. DNA of the CDR3: TGTGCCTGGACTTCGAGGAGAGCCACCGGGGAGCTGTTTTTT. It translates to CAWTSRRATGELFF.

The rearrangement joins TRBV5-1 to TRBJ2-1; D is unresolved. The germline V gene encodes CDR1 SGHRS and CDR2 YFSETQ. This CDR3 is 15 amino acids long. Trimming cost V 3 bases and J 2 bases, with 12 bases left between them. CDR3 sequence reads: CASSSGFSPYNEQFF. The CDR3 DNA is TGCGCCAGCAGCTCGGGTTTTTCGCCCTACAATGAGCAGTTCTTC. Drawing the rest from reference TRBV5-1 and TRBJ2-1, the complete variable domain is KAGVTQTPRYLIKTRGQQVTLSCSPISGHRSVSWYQQTPGQGLQFLFEYFSETQRNKGNFPGRFSGRQFSNSRSEMNVSTLELGDSALYLCASSSGFSPYNEQFFGPGTRLTVL.

For this clone: Other DNA sequences within the sample encode an identical CDR3. V and J are TRBV5-1 and TRBJ1-3, with D unclear. The V end lost 0 bases, the J end lost 3 bases, and 4 bases lay between the germline ends. Germline-derived CDR1 and CDR2 are SGHRS and YFSETQ. The CDR3 loop spans 13 amino acids. CDR3 DNA: TGCGCCAGCAGCTTGGGGAGTGGAAACACCATATATTTT. It specifies CASSLGSGNTIYF. Filled out from reference TRBV5-1 and TRBJ1-3, the complete variable domain reads KAGVTQTPRYLIKTRGQQVTLSCSPISGHRSVSWYQQTPGQGLQFLFEYFSETQRNKGNFPGRFSGRQFSNSRSEMNVSTLELGDSALYLCASSLGSGNTIYFGEGSWLTVV.

This chain joins TRBV7-2 and TRBJ1-2; D is perhaps TRBD1 (5 bases). Per the germline V gene, CDR1 is SGHTA and CDR2 is FQGNSA. The CDR3 has 12 residues. The V gene lost 0 bases and the J gene lost 10 bases, with 9 bases spanning the gap. The chain's CDR3 is CASSLAVGDYTF. CDR3 nucleotides: TGTGCCAGCAGCTTAGCGGTAGGGGACTACACCTTC.

The gene calls are TRBV2 and TRBJ1-2; 9 bases are a match to TRBD1. CDR3 size: 14 residues. Per the germline V gene, CDR1 is SNHLY and CDR2 is FYNNEI. Trimming removed 6 bases from V and 9 bases from J; junction bases left unmatched: 11. CDR3 sequence (DNA): TGTGCCAGCAGCCCCGGGACAGGGAAGAGCAGCTACACCTTC. Protein product: CASSPGTGKSSYTF.

The chain is built from TRBV14 and TRBJ2-1, with 11 bases aligning to TRBD2. J was trimmed by 0 bases and V by 4 bases; bases with no gene match: 14. Germline lookup yields CDR1 SGHDN and CDR2 FVKESK. This CDR3 has 20 amino acids. The DNA for the CDR3 is TGTGCCAGCAGCCGACGGTTTGGGCTAGCGGGGGGAAGCTCCTACAATGAGCAGTTCTTC. Translated, it gives CASSRRFGLAGGSSYNEQFF.

The chain recombines TRBV7-2 with TRBJ2-7, with 11 bases that match TRBD2. The CDR3 length is 15 residues. The trim removed 5 bases at V and 3 bases at J, leaving 6 bases unmatched. Germline assignment: CDR1 SGHTA and CDR2 FQGNSA. Here the CDR3 DNA reads TGTGCCAGCAGCCGGCTAGCGGGAGGCGACTACGAGCAGTACTTC. It translates to CASSRLAGGDYEQYF.

This chain links TRBV25-1 with TRBJ2-7; 12 bases are shared with TRBD2. Germline assignment: CDR1 MGHDK and CDR2 SYGVNS. The CDR3 runs to 16 residues. The V segment lost 6 bases and the J segment 0 bases; nucleotides outside the gene matches: 6. CDR3 sequence (DNA): TGTGCCAGCAGGGACGGGGGACTAGCGGGCTCCTACGAGCAGTACTTC. It is translated as CASRDGGLAGSYEQYF.

V and J are TRBV18 and TRBJ2-7; TRBD2 matches 7 bases. CDR1 is KGHSH and CDR2 is LQKENI in the germline V gene. This CDR3 is 15 amino acids long. The ends lost 1 base at V and 6 bases at J; junction bases unmatched: 9. This chain's CDR3 is CASSPLPGEGSEQYF. CDR3 nucleotides: TGTGCCAGCTCACCACTGCCTGGGGAGGGGTCCGAGCAGTACTTC.

The chain couples TRBV29-1 to TRBJ2-3; D uncertain. Per germline, CDR1 SQVTM and CDR2 ANQGSEA. Trimming took off 4 bases at V and 5 bases at J, with 13 bases between the two ends. This CDR3 is built from 13 residues. The CDR3, as DNA: TGCAGCGTTGGGGTTAGCCTTGGAGATACGCAGTATTTT. Amino acids: CSVGVSLGDTQYF.

The chain is built from TRBV4-2 and TRBJ2-7; no clear D gene. The CDR3 has 15 amino acids. Germline values: CDR1 LGHNA, CDR2 YNFKEQ. Trimming left V 0 bases short and J 12 bases short, with 21 bases between. CDR3 loop: CASSQESVGYARTYF. The DNA for the CDR3 is TGTGCCAGCAGCCAAGAGTCGGTCGGGTATGCCAGGACGTACTTC.